A single sample gave rise to the 18 T cell receptor beta chains below, sequenced in a study of T cells in Graves' hyperthyroidism and ophthalmopathy. There were TCR beta CDR3 regions amplified from RNA transcripts. The TCR CDR3 first-round RT-PCR relied on the HTBI primer set. TCRdb re-derived calls from the multiplex PCR reads in MiXCR, one entry per CDR3 protein. The sample contains hundreds of thousands of distinct CDR3 sequences, around 20% of which appear only once. Sequencing was done on a sample of blood. The receptors derive from a man aged 40-49 years with Graves' ophthalmopathy.

This clonotype was picked up many times. This chain connects TRBV3-1 to TRBJ1-1, with 7 positions matching TRBD1. Per germline, CDR1 LGHDT and CDR2 YNNKEL (reference sequence). The CDR3 has 15 amino acids. V dropped 4 bases and J dropped 3; count of bases not matched to a gene: 8. DNA for the CDR3: TGTGCCAGCAGCCCATGGCAGGGGGGGGACACTGAAGCTTTCTTT. Translating it yields CASSPWQGGDTEAFF.

This clonotype was found many times. The chain recombines TRBV7-9 with TRBJ2-7; D uncertain. The CDR3 sequence is 12 residues long. The germline gives CDR1 SEHNR, CDR2 FQNEAQ (reference sequence). V was cut by 3 bases and J by 9 bases, with 12 bases left in between. CDR3 sequence: CASSFGSLGQYF. The CDR3 nucleotides are TGTGCCAGCAGCTTTGGGTCCCTAGGGCAGTACTTC.

This clonotype was counted a few times. The J gene is TRBJ2-3, the V gene TRBV6-1, with a possible D match to TRBD1 (6 bases). The germline V gene has CDR1 MNHNS and CDR2 SASEGT. CDR3 length: 13 residues. V lost 6 bases and J 4 bases, leaving 11 bases between the germline ends. The CDR3 DNA sequence: TGTGCCAGCAGCACCCAGGGGCCAGATACGCAGTATTTT. It encodes CASSTQGPDTQYF.

The table lists this clonotype with many counts. The chain carries TRBV20-1 and TRBJ2-1, with 10 bases identical to TRBD2. J lost 0 bases, V lost 0 bases, and 5 bases had no gene match. The CDR3 consists of 17 residues. The germline CDR1 and CDR2 sequences are DFQATT and SNEGSKA (reference sequence). The CDR3 loop reads CSARDLAGDLSYNEQFF. In DNA form, the CDR3 reads TGCAGTGCTAGAGATCTAGCGGGAGACCTCTCCTACAATGAGCAGTTCTTC.

At least ten counts were recorded for this clonotype. The chain joins TRBV28 to TRBJ2-3, with TRBD2 matching over 7 bases. The V gene's germline CDR1 is MDHEN and CDR2 SYDVKM. The trim removed 6 bases at V and 2 bases at J, leaving 14 bases unmatched. The CDR3 sequence is 17 residues long. The CDR3 nucleotides are TGTGCCAGCAGGCCTGGAGGTAAAGCGGGACCCACAGATACGCAGTATTTT. It encodes CASRPGGKAGPTDTQYF.

This clonotype has just a few counts. The V call is TRBV30, the J call TRBJ2-7; D possibly uses TRBD1 or TRBD2 (5 bases each). V was cut by 3 bases and J by 4 bases, with 13 bases left in between. Germline values: CDR1 GTSNPN, CDR2 SVGIG (reference sequence). This CDR3 is built from 13 residues. The chain's CDR3 is CAWSRDPSYEQYF. The CDR3 bases are TGTGCCTGGAGCCGGGACCCCTCTTACGAGCAGTACTTC.

The chain carries TRBV9 and TRBJ1-1, with D possibly being TRBD1 (6 bases). The germline gives CDR1 SGDLS, CDR2 YYNGEE. Trimming removed 0 bases at V and 5 bases at J, with 14 bases between. CDR3 length: 15 residues. CDR3 coding DNA: TGTGCCAGCAGCGTAGTCCCAGGGGCCGGAACTGAAGCTTTCTTT. It is translated as CASSVVPGAGTEAFF.

This clonotype was seen a few times. The chain joins TRBV5-1 to TRBJ2-7, with unresolved D. The CDR3 covers 13 residues. CDR1 and CDR2 from the germline V gene are SGHRS and YFSETQ. Trimming shortened V by 0 bases and J by 3 bases, and 7 bases separated the two germline ends. The CDR3 DNA is TGCGCCAGCAGCTTGGAACTGAACTACGAGCAGTACTTC. It translates to CASSLELNYEQYF.

The chain carries TRBV4-3 and TRBJ2-7, with 11 positions matching TRBD2. Germline V gene sequence: CDR1 LGHNA, CDR2 YSLEER. The CDR3 covers 15 residues. J gave up 6 bases and V 1 base, and 5 bases lay outside the gene matches. CDR3 region: CASSQGLAGGREQYF. The CDR3 DNA sequence: TGCGCCAGCAGCCAAGGGCTAGCGGGAGGACGCGAGCAGTACTTC.

The gene calls are TRBV9 and TRBJ2-7; tentative D call: TRBD2 (6 bases). Per germline, CDR1 SGDLS and CDR2 YYNGEE. V was pared by 4 bases and J by 3 bases, with 17 bases between. CDR3 size: 15 residues. The CDR3 region has the DNA TGTGCCAGCAGCCCACTACCCGGGAGTGTCTACGAGCAGTACTTC. Translation: CASSPLPGSVYEQYF.

This clonotype was counted a few times. This chain uses TRBV10-3 with TRBJ1-5; 8 bases match TRBD1. Looked up from germline, CDR1 is ENHRY and CDR2 is SYGVKD. J was trimmed by 5 bases and V by 9 bases; bases with no gene match: 3. CDR3 length: 12 residues. The CDR3 protein is CAISQGDQPQHF. CDR3 sequence (DNA): TGTGCCATATCACAGGGGGATCAGCCCCAGCATTTT.

J is TRBJ2-7 and V is TRBV27; no clear D gene. The germline V gene has CDR1 MNHEY and CDR2 SMNVEV (reference sequence). The CDR3 consists of 8 residues. The CDR3 loop reads CAFYEQYF. For the CDR3, the DNA is TGTGCTTTCTACGAGCAGTACTTC.

The chain is built from TRBV30 and TRBJ2-1, with D hard to call. The CDR3 totals 12 residues. CDR1 and CDR2 (germline): GTSNPN, SVGIG (reference sequence). Trimming removed 1 base from V and 3 bases from J, with 4 bases in between. The CDR3 coding sequence is TGTGCCTGGAGTGGGAGCTACAATGAGCAGTTCTTC. This gives the protein CAWSGSYNEQFF.

This clonotype has a handful of counts. The genes are TRBV20-1 and TRBJ2-3, with 8 bases fitting TRBD1. This CDR3 has 10 residues. The J segment lost 11 bases and the V segment lost 6 bases, leaving 4 bases of the junction unmatched. Germline V gives CDR1 DFQATT, CDR2 SNEGSKA (reference sequence). The CDR3 is CSALDRGQYF. As DNA, the CDR3 is TGCAGTGCCCTCGACAGGGGGCAGTATTTT.

There are a few counts of this clonotype. The chain has TRBV10-3 and TRBJ1-2; D unclear. The CDR3 covers 14 residues. Germline V lookup: CDR1 ENHRY, CDR2 SYGVKD. The V and J ends lost 6 bases and 7 bases respectively, with 18 bases between them. Here the CDR3 DNA reads TGTGCCATCAGCCCCGTGGGCGTCGATCCTGGCTACACCTTC. Protein sequence: CAISPVGVDPGYTF.

The sample holds many counts of this clonotype. This chain links TRBV20-1 with TRBJ1-1, with 7 bases that match TRBD1. The germline V gene has CDR1 DFQATT and CDR2 SNEGSKA (reference sequence). The V gene end was trimmed by 2 bases and the J gene end by 8 bases; junction bases not matched to a gene: 2. The CDR3 sequence is 11 residues long. Here the CDR3 DNA reads TGCAGTGCTAGACCGGGACAGGAAGCTTTCTTT. It yields the protein CSARPGQEAFF.

This clonotype came up many times. V is TRBV29-1 and J is TRBJ1-1, with 10 bases matching TRBD1. The CDR3 is 16 amino acids. Germline loops: CDR1 SQVTM, CDR2 ANQGSEA. Unmatched junction bases numbered 6, after V lost 1 base and J lost 1 base. This CDR3 reads CSVEGTGGGPNTEAFF. CDR3 DNA sequence: TGCAGCGTTGAAGGGACAGGGGGGGGTCCGAACACTGAAGCTTTCTTT.

The chain uses TRBV7-6 and TRBJ1-3; D remains ambiguous. This CDR3 spans 13 amino acids. Looked up from germline, CDR1 is SGHVS and CDR2 is FNYEAQ. The V end lost 2 bases, the J end lost 10 bases, and 12 bases lay between the germline ends. CDR3 sequence reads: CASSLRAGETIYF. The CDR3 DNA reads as TGTGCCAGCAGCTTAAGGGCCGGGGAAACCATATATTTT.